The 32 T cell receptor beta chains presented below share a single source sample, sequenced in a study of PD-1 blockade in classical Hodgkin lymphoma. Every patient was affected by relapse after autologous stem cell transplantation, while exposure to brentuximab vedotin was not uniform. TCRdb keeps only in-frame clones here, not all; method: immunoSEQ multiplex PCR. Of roughly 28,000 clones in the sample, around 70% are singletons; the top ten hold 20% to 30%. The specimen was peripheral blood mononuclear cells (PBMCs), collected before the second cycle of nivolumab. The source of these receptors is a human donor with classical Hodgkin lymphoma.

V gene TRBV28 combines with J gene TRBJ1-5; D gene ambiguous. This CDR3 spans 12 amino acids. Germline CDR1 MDHEN, CDR2 SYDVKM. Trimming removed 5 bases from V and 6 bases from J, with 8 bases in between. The CDR3 DNA reads TGTGCCAGCAGTAAGGATAGTCAGCCCCAGCATTTT. Translation gives CASSKDSQPQHF.

Comments on this clone: A far more abundant clone sits one base away, making this likely a read error. This chain connects TRBV5-1 to TRBJ2-6, with D perhaps matching TRBD2 (5 bases). V was cut by 4 bases and J by 0 bases, with 14 bases left in between. CDR1 and CDR2 (germline): SGHRS, YFSETQ. There are 17 residues in the CDR3. The CDR3 spells CASSVVGSFSGANVLTF. Here the CDR3 DNA reads TGCGCCAGCAGCGTTGTTGGGAGCTTCTCTGGGGCCAACGTCCTGACTTTC.

This chain joins TRBV19 and TRBJ2-3, with 9 nucleotides matching TRBD2. V shed 5 bases, J shed 8 bases, and the junction held 14 bases outside the gene matches. Germline V lookup: CDR1 LNHDA, CDR2 SQIVND (reference sequence). This CDR3 spans 16 amino acids. The CDR3 spells CASSFIGSSGSSTQYF. The CDR3 DNA reads TGTGCCAGTAGTTTCATAGGTAGTAGCGGGAGTTCTACGCAGTATTTT.

CDR3 coding DNA: TGTGCCAGCAGTGACAAAGGGGCCTATGGCTACACCTTC. Amino acids: CASSDKGAYGYTF. This rearrangement joins TRBV2 to TRBJ1-2, with a tentative D call TRBD1 (5 bases). Germline assignment: CDR1 SNHLY and CDR2 FYNNEI. This CDR3 has 13 amino acids. The V end was cut by 3 bases, the J end by 4 bases, with 9 bases between. The whole variable domain, remainder taken from reference TRBV2 and TRBJ1-2, is EPEVTQTPSHQVTQMGQEVILRCVPISNHLYFYWYRQILGQKVEFLVSFYNNEISEKSEIFDDQFSVERPDGSNFTLKIRSTKLEDSAMYFCASSDKGAYGYTFGSGTRLTVV.

The chain links TRBV19 to TRBJ1-6, with a possible D match to TRBD1 (6 bases). There are 17 residues in the CDR3. The germline V gene encodes CDR1 LNHDA and CDR2 SQIVND (reference sequence). V was clipped by 6 bases and J by 6 bases, with 21 bases between them. CDR3 in DNA: TGTGCCAGTAGCTATATCCCTGGGACAACGGGTAATTCACCCCTCCACTTT. Its translation is CASSYIPGTTGNSPLHF. The whole variable domain, filled in from reference TRBV19 and TRBJ1-6, reads DGGITQSPKYLFRKEGQNVTLSCEQNLNHDAMYWYRQDPGQGLRLIYYSQIVNDFQKGDIAEGYSVSREKKESFPLTVTSAQKNPTAFYLCASSYIPGTTGNSPLHFGNGTRLTVT.

This chain uses TRBV28 with TRBJ1-6; maybe TRBD1 (6 bases). Deletions cut 3 bases from V and 6 bases from J, with 12 bases between. Germline V gene lookup returns CDR1 MDHEN and CDR2 SYDVKM. The CDR3 spans 15 residues. The CDR3 loop is CASSFPRGVNSPLHF. CDR3 nucleotides: TGTGCCAGCAGTTTCCCCAGGGGCGTTAATTCACCCCTCCACTTT.

V and J are TRBV6-5 and TRBJ1-1; D not certain. CDR3 size: 14 residues. Trimming removed 5 bases from V and 4 bases from J, with 14 bases in between. The germline V gene has CDR1 MNHEY and CDR2 SVGAGI. CDR3: CASSEVQAGTEAFF. The CDR3 bases are TGTGCCAGCAGTGAGGTGCAGGCGGGCACTGAAGCTTTCTTT.

The chain joins TRBV28 to TRBJ1-5; D not certain. Germline CDR1 reads MDHEN; CDR2 reads SYDVKM. The CDR3 contains 12 residues. The ends were cut back, 5 bases at V and 9 bases at J, with 11 bases in the middle. The CDR3 DNA follows: TGTGCCAGCAGTCTATTAGGAGGGCCCCAGCATTTT. As protein: CASSLLGGPQHF.

The rearrangement links TRBV5-5 to TRBJ2-7, with D possibly matching TRBD1 (6 bases). The germline V gene encodes CDR1 SGHKS and CDR2 YYEKEE (reference sequence). The CDR3 sequence is 15 residues long. The germline V and J ends were trimmed by 3 bases and 7 bases, with 20 bases remaining between them. CDR3 nucleotide sequence: TGTGCCAGCAGCTCTTTCGGGACAAACGCTTTGGAGCAGTACTTC. Protein sequence: CASSSFGTNALEQYF.

The sample holds one count of this clone. The chain employs TRBV30 and TRBJ1-5, with 7 bases lining up with TRBD1. This CDR3 is 17 amino acids long. Trimming took 2 bases from V and 2 from J; bases not matched to a gene: 12. Germline assignment: CDR1 GTSNPN and CDR2 SVGIG (reference sequence). CDR3 residues: CAWSIPGPGGGNQPQHF. The CDR3 coding sequence is TGTGCCTGGAGTATACCCGGACCAGGGGGAGGCAATCAGCCCCAGCATTTT.

This clone has just one count. The chain's CDR3 is CASSYSTLSGELFF. The CDR3 DNA sequence: TGTGCCAGCAGTTACTCGACTCTGTCCGGGGAGCTGTTTTTT. The genes are TRBV6-5 and TRBJ2-2; D ambiguous. This CDR3 is 14 amino acids long. Germline CDR1 and CDR2: MNHEY and SVGAGI. V lost 0 bases and J lost 6, with 8 bases in between.

V is TRBV25-1 and J is TRBJ2-2; D possibly corresponds to TRBD1 (6 bases). Per the germline V gene, CDR1 is MGHDK and CDR2 is SYGVNS. The length of the CDR3 is 16 residues. V lost 1 base and J 4 bases, leaving 13 bases between the germline ends. DNA for the CDR3: TGTGCCAGCAGTGAATGGAGAGGACAGTCCACCGGGGAGCTGTTTTTT. Translation: CASSEWRGQSTGELFF.

This chain joins TRBV30 and TRBJ2-6; no firm D call. The CDR3 is 13 residues long. Germline V gene lookup returns CDR1 GTSNPN and CDR2 SVGIG (reference sequence). V shed 2 bases and J shed 4 bases, with 6 bases lying between them. The CDR3 region is CAWSPRGANVLTF. The CDR3 DNA sequence: TGTGCCTGGAGTCCCCGCGGGGCCAACGTCCTGACTTTC.

The chain joins TRBV7-2 to TRBJ1-5; possible D gene TRBD1, 5 bases. This CDR3 is 15 amino acids long. Germline V gene lookup returns CDR1 SGHTA and CDR2 FQGNSA. The ends were cut back, 4 bases at V and 6 bases at J, with 16 bases in the middle. The CDR3 region has the DNA TGTGCCAGCAGCTCCCCGGGACCCGTGGGTCAGCCCCAGCATTTT. Its translation is CASSSPGPVGQPQHF.

CDR3 DNA sequence: TGTGCCAGCAGCTTATTCACAGATACGCAGTATTTT. Translated, it gives CASSLFTDTQYF. The chain couples TRBV7-8 to TRBJ2-3; no definite D call. Germline CDR1 is SGHVS and CDR2 is FQNEAQ. The CDR3 totals 12 residues. The V and J ends lost 2 bases and 2 bases respectively, with 2 bases between them.

V gene TRBV6-5 combines with J gene TRBJ2-2, with a tentative D call TRBD1 (6 bases). CDR3 size: 13 residues. The germline V gene has CDR1 MNHEY and CDR2 SVGAGI. V dropped 8 bases and J dropped 5 bases, with 12 bases sitting between them. The CDR3 region is CASGKGGTGELFF. For the CDR3, the DNA is TGTGCCAGCGGTAAAGGGGGTACCGGGGAGCTGTTTTTT.

The chain recombines TRBV10-1 with TRBJ2-3, with 7 bases fitting TRBD2. Germline lookup yields CDR1 WNHNN and CDR2 SYGVQD (reference sequence). This CDR3 contains 16 residues. After removal of 0 bases from V and 6 bases from J, the junction contained 9 bases not matched to a gene. The CDR3 reads CASSESPRLAADTQYF. CDR3 sequence (DNA): TGCGCCAGCAGTGAGTCGCCCCGACTAGCAGCGGATACGCAGTATTTT.

The V call is TRBV18, the J call TRBJ2-5; 10 positions match TRBD1. This CDR3 spans 14 amino acids. Trimming at V came to 4 bases and at J to 3 bases, leaving 2 bases not matched to a gene. CDR1 is KGHSH, CDR2 LQKENI, per germline. CDR3 bases: TGTGCCAGCTCACGGACAGGGGGAGAAGAGACCCAGTACTTC. This translates into CASSRTGGEETQYF.

The rearrangement joins TRBV9 to TRBJ2-3; TRBD2 agrees at 9 bases. Germline V CDR1 and CDR2: SGDLS, YYNGEE. The CDR3 has 18 residues. After removal of 4 bases from V and 0 bases from J, the junction contained 12 bases not matched to a gene. Here the CDR3 DNA reads TGTGCCAGCAGCCATCATAGCGGGGGCACTGGTAGCACAGATACGCAGTATTTT. Amino acids: CASSHHSGGTGSTDTQYF.

This clone was seen only a few times. This sequence joins TRBV4-3 and TRBJ1-2, with D tentatively TRBD1 (5 bases). The CDR3 covers 14 residues. Germline CDR1 is LGHNA and CDR2 is YSLEER. The V gene lost 0 bases and the J gene lost 4 bases, with 9 bases spanning the gap. The CDR3 sequence is CASSQDSGGYGYTF. In nucleotides, the CDR3 is TGCGCCAGCAGCCAAGATTCGGGGGGCTATGGCTACACCTTC.

This chain joins TRBV5-1 and TRBJ2-3, with 12 nucleotides matching TRBD1. Germline CDR1 is SGHRS and CDR2 is YFSETQ. The CDR3 consists of 19 residues. After removal of 3 bases from V and 5 bases from J, the junction contained 16 bases not matched to a gene. The CDR3 protein is CASSSSRGAGQGARDTQYF. The CDR3 DNA is TGCGCCAGCAGCTCTTCTCGGGGTGCGGGACAGGGGGCGAGAGATACGCAGTATTTT.

This chain connects TRBV7-9 to TRBJ1-4, with D unclear. The V and J ends lost 5 bases and 1 base respectively, with 14 bases between them. The CDR3 is made up of 16 amino acids. The germline V gene encodes CDR1 SEHNR and CDR2 FQNEAQ (reference sequence). The CDR3 coding sequence is TGTGCCAGCAGCCCGCGCGTGGCCGGAACTAATGAAAAACTGTTTTTT. As protein: CASSPRVAGTNEKLFF.

The chain combines TRBV19 with TRBJ2-2, with 7 bases aligning to TRBD2. This CDR3 contains 16 residues. Germline CDR1 reads LNHDA; CDR2 reads SQIVND (reference sequence). J lost 1 base, V lost 5 bases, and 7 bases had no gene match. The DNA of the CDR3 is TGTGCCAGTAGTTCATTGGCGGGGGTGAACACCGGGGAGCTGTTTTTT. Residues: CASSSLAGVNTGELFF.

The chain joins TRBV10-3 to TRBJ1-1; 9 nucleotides match TRBD1. This CDR3 has 15 residues. The J segment lost 4 bases and the V segment lost 4 bases, leaving 7 bases of the junction unmatched. CDR1 and CDR2 (germline): ENHRY, SYGVKD. The CDR3 loop reads CAISGGQGGGTEAFF. Written as DNA, the CDR3 is TGTGCCATCAGTGGGGGACAGGGCGGAGGCACTGAAGCTTTCTTT.

The gene calls are TRBV28 and TRBJ2-7; D may be TRBD1 or TRBD2 (5 bases each). V shed 4 bases and J shed 2 bases, with 24 bases lying between them. The CDR3 runs 18 residues. Germline values: CDR1 MDHEN, CDR2 SYDVKM. CDR3 sequence reads: CASSSSRDGSFVAYEQYF. The DNA for the CDR3 is TGTGCCAGCAGTTCTTCAAGGGACGGCTCTTTCGTCGCCTACGAGCAGTACTTC.

V and J are TRBV4-1 and TRBJ2-5; perhaps TRBD2 as D (7 bases). CDR1 is MGHRA, CDR2 YSYEKL, per germline. V was shortened by 0 bases and J by 4 bases, with 15 bases between the two germline ends. This CDR3 is built from 16 residues. The CDR3 DNA reads TGCGCCAGCAGCCAAGACTGGGGGGGGCTGGGAGAGACCCAGTACTTC. Amino acid sequence: CASSQDWGGLGETQYF.

This chain connects TRBV4-3 to TRBJ1-6; D not resolved. The ends were cut back, 0 bases at V and 10 bases at J, with 13 bases in the middle. Germline V CDR1 and CDR2: LGHNA, YSLEER. The CDR3 length is 15 residues. CDR3 in amino acids: CASSQEGLVGSPLHF. CDR3 DNA sequence: TGCGCCAGCAGCCAAGAGGGGTTAGTCGGCTCACCCCTCCACTTT.

This clone has only a few counts. The DNA of the CDR3 is TGTGCCAGCAGTCCAGGGGTGGCCAAAAACATTCAGTACTTC. Protein: CASSPGVAKNIQYF. V and J are TRBV6-5 and TRBJ2-4; the D gene is possibly TRBD1 (6 bases). CDR3 length: 14 amino acids. V was clipped by 5 bases and J by 1 base, with 9 bases between them. Germline-derived CDR1 and CDR2 are MNHEY and SVGAGI.

This clone appeared a single time. The chain uses TRBV6-1 and TRBJ2-4, with a tentative D call TRBD1 (5 bases). Trimming left V 4 bases short and J 0 bases short, with 13 bases between. CDR1 is MNHNS and CDR2 is SASEGT in the germline V gene. There are 16 residues in the CDR3. CDR3 nucleotide sequence: TGTGCCAGCAGTGCACCGGACATCCTAGCCAAAAACATTCAGTACTTC. Translating gives CASSAPDILAKNIQYF.

The chain uses TRBV19 and TRBJ1-5; TRBD1 matches 7 bases. The germline CDR1 and CDR2 sequences are LNHDA and SQIVND (reference sequence). V lost 5 bases and J lost 5; bases outside the gene matches: 6. This CDR3 is 14 amino acids long. DNA of the CDR3: TGTGCCAGTAGTCTCAGGGGGGGAGATCAGCCCCAGCATTTT. Translating gives CASSLRGGDQPQHF.

This clone was observed a single time. This chain uses TRBV4-1 with TRBJ2-5, with 8 bases aligning to TRBD1. The trim removed 1 base at V and 4 bases at J, leaving 5 bases unmatched. The germline V gene encodes CDR1 MGHRA and CDR2 YSYEKL. CDR3 length equals 15 residues. The CDR3 loop is CASSQAGTGLETQYF. CDR3 nucleotide sequence: TGCGCCAGCAGCCAAGCCGGGACAGGCCTAGAGACCCAGTACTTC.

This clone was recorded a few times. J is TRBJ2-7 and V is TRBV5-6; maybe TRBD1 (6 bases). Germline V gene data show CDR1 as SGHDT and CDR2 as YYEEEE. V lost 4 bases to trimming and J lost 6 bases, with 11 bases between them. The CDR3 is made up of 12 amino acids. CDR3 sequence reads: CASSRQGREQYV. The CDR3 DNA reads as TGTGCCAGCAGCCGGCAGGGGCGCGAGCAGTACGTC.